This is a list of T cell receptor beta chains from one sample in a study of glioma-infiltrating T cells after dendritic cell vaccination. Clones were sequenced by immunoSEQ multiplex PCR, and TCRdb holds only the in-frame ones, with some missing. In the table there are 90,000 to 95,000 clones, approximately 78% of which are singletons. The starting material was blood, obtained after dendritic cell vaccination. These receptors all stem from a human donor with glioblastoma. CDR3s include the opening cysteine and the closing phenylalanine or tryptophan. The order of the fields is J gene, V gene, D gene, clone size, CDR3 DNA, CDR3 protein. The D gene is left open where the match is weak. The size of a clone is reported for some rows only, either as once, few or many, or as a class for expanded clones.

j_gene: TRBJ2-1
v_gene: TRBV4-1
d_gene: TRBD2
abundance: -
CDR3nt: TGCGCCAGCAGCCAAGATCTCTTTCTAGCGGGAGGTGAGGAGCAGTTCTTC
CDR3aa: CASSQDLFLAGGEEQFF

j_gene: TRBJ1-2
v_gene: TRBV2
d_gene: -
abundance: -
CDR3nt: TGTGCCAGCAGTTCCGGGACAAATGGCTACACCTTC
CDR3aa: CASSSGTNGYTF

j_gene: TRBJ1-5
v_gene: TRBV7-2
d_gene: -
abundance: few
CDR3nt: TGTGCCAGCAACTCTCCGGGAACCCCCCTCCATTTT
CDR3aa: CASNSPGTPLHF

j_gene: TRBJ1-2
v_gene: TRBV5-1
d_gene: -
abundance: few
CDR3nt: TGCGCCAGCAGTCCCAGGACAGCAGGCTATGGCTACACCTTC
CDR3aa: CASSPRTAGYGYTF

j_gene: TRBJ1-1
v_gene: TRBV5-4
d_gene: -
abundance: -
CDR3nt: TGTGCCAGCAGCGAAGACAGCTTCAACACTGAAGCTTTCTTT
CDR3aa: CASSEDSFNTEAFF

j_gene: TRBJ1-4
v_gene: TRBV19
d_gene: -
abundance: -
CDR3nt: TGTGCCAGCGCTGACCCGGGACACTCGAATGAAAAACTGTTTTTT
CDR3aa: CASADPGHSNEKLFF

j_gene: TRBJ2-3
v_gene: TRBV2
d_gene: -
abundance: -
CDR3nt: TGTGCCAGCACCTCAGGTTTCAGCACAGATACGCAGTATTTT
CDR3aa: CASTSGFSTDTQYF

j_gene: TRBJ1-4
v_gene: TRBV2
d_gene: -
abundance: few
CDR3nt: TGTGCCAGCAGGCCCAGCAGGATGGAACTGTTTTTT
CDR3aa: CASRPSRMELFF

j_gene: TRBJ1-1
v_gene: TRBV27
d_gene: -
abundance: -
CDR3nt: TGTGCCAGCAGTTTGCAACAGTCGCCTCGGACTGAAGCTTTCTTT
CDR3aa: CASSLQQSPRTEAFF

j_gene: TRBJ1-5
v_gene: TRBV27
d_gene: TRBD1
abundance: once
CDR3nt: TGTGCCAGCGGACTTGACAGGGTGAACAATCAGCCCCAGCATTTT
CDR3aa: CASGLDRVNNQPQHF

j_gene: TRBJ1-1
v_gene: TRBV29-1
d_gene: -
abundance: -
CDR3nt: TGCAGCGCCGCCGCGGGGGAAACTGAAGCTTTCTTT
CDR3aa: CSAAAGETEAFF

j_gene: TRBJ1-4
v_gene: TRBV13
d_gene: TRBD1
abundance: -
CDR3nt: TGTGCCAGCAGCTTCGGGACAGGAATAGGAAAACTGTTTTTT
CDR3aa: CASSFGTGIGKLFF

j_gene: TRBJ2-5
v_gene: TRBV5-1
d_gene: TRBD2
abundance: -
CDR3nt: TGCGCCAGCAGCTCGGGACTAGCGGCCTGGGGGGAGACCCAGTACTTC
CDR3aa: CASSSGLAAWGETQYF

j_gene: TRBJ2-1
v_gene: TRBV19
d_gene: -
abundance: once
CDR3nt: TGTGCCAGTACCGCAGGGTCGGCCACGGATGAGCAGTTCTTC
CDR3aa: CASTAGSATDEQFF

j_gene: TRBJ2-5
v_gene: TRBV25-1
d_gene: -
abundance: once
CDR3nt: TGTGCCAGCAGGCCCACGGGGGAAGAGACCCAGTACTTC
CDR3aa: CASRPTGEETQYF

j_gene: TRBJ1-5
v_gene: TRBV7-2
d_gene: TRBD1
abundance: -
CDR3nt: TGTGCCAGCAGCTTTCCCCACCCAGGGGGAGCTTATAGCAATCAGCCCCAGCATTTT
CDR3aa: CASSFPHPGGAYSNQPQHF

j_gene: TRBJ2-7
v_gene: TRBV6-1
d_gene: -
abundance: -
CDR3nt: TGTGCCAGCATGAGACAGAACGAGCAGTACTTC
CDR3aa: CASMRQNEQYF

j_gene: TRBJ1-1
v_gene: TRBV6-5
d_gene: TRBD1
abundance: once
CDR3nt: TGTGCCAGCAGCTGGACAGGGCGAACTGAAGCTTTCTTT
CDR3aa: CASSWTGRTEAFF

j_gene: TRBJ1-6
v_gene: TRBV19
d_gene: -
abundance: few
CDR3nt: TGTGCCAGTAGTATTGTTTCTCGGGGGGCGAATTCACCCCTCCACTTT
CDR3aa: CASSIVSRGANSPLHF

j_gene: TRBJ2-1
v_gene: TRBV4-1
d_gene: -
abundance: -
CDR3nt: TGCGCCAGCAGCCAAATCCTAGGGGCCGACAATGAGCAGTTCTTC
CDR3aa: CASSQILGADNEQFF

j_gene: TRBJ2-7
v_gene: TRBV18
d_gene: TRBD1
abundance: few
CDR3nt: TGTGCCAGCTCGGCGTCGGGGCAGGGGGCATACGAGCAGTACTTC
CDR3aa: CASSASGQGAYEQYF

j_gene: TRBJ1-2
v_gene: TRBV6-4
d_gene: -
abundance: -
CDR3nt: TGTGCCAGCAACAGGGTGGCGGACAGTCATGGCTACACCTTC
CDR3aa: CASNRVADSHGYTF

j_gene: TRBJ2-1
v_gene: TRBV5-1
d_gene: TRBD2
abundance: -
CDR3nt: TGCGCCAGCAGCGAGCGACTAGCGGGGGGGCCGAATGAGCAGTTCTTC
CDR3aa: CASSERLAGGPNEQFF

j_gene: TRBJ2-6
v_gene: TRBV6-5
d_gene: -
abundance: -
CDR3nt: TGTGCCAGCAGTTCTTCCCAGGGGATTTCTAACGTCCTGACTTTC
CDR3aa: CASSSSQGISNVLTF

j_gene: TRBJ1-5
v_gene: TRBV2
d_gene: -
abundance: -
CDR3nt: TGTGCCAGCAGTGTTACGCGCGGGGGCGACAGCAATCAGCCCCAGCATTTT
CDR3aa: CASSVTRGGDSNQPQHF

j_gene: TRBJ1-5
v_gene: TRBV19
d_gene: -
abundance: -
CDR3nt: TGTGCCAGTAGTATTGGGGGGGGAAACATTAATAGCAATCAGCCCCAGCATTTT
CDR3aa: CASSIGGGNINSNQPQHF

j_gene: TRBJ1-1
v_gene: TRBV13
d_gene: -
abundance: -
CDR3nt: TGTGCCTTCTCCACAGGACTGAACACTGAAGCTTTCTTT
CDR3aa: CAFSTGLNTEAFF

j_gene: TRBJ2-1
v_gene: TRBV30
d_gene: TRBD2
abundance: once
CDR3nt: TGTGCCCTTCGACTAGCGGGAGTATCGGGCAATGAGCAGTTCTTC
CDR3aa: CALRLAGVSGNEQFF

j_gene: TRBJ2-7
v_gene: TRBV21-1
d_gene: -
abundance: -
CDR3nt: TGTGCCAGCAGCAAACCACCTTCCACCCCAGGGCAGGGTTGTTACGAGCAGTACTTC
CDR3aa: CASSKPPSTPGQGCYEQYF

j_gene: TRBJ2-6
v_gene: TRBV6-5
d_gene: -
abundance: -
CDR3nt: TGTGCCAGCAGCCAGACAGGCCCTGGGGCCAACGTCCTGACTTTC
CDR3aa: CASSQTGPGANVLTF

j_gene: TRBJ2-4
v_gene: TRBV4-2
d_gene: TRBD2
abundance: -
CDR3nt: TGTGCCAGCAGCCAAGCCCGGGGAGGGGCCAAAAACATTCAGTACTTC
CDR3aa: CASSQARGGAKNIQYF